The 27 T cell receptor beta chains listed next were all sequenced from one sample in a study of blood T cells in healthy people across ages. Together with a sample-barcoded 5' primer, a J-beta primer mix was included in a second PCR lasting 7 to 11 cycles. TCRdb re-called the 5' RACE reads with MiXCR, one entry per CDR3 protein. This sample carries some 1.4 million distinct CDR3 sequences, around 42% of them seen once, and the ten largest clones take 7% to 9.5%. Sample: blood. These TCRs come from a woman aged 18-35 years in good health.

This clonotype was counted between two and nine times. The chain recombines TRBV6-6 with TRBJ1-5, with a tentative D call TRBD1 (5 bases). CDR1 is MNHNY and CDR2 is SVGAGI in the germline V gene (reference sequence). This CDR3 spans 15 amino acids. With 6 bases removed from V and 2 bases from J, the gap between germline ends came to 14 bases. CDR3 in amino acids: CASRDRGVGNQPQHF. The CDR3 DNA reads TGTGCCAGCAGGGATCGGGGGGTTGGCAATCAGCCCCAGCATTTT.

The V call is TRBV6-5, the J call TRBJ2-5; D is ambiguous. The CDR3 has 11 residues. Germline CDR1 and CDR2: MNHEY and SVGAGI. V was trimmed by 2 bases and J by 7 bases, leaving 5 bases between them. CDR3 sequence (DNA): TGTGCCAGCAGTTACAGAGGGACCCAGTACTTC. It translates to CASSYRGTQYF.

In its sample, this clonotype was seen a few times. The rearrangement uses TRBV27 and TRBJ2-7, with TRBD2 matching 11 bases. J was trimmed by 4 bases and V by 5 bases; bases with no gene match: 7. Germline assignment: CDR1 MNHEY and CDR2 SMNVEV (reference sequence). The CDR3 is 15 amino acids. CDR3 sequence reads: CASSVNSGGAYEQYF. CDR3 nucleotides: TGTGCCAGCAGTGTAAATAGCGGGGGGGCTTACGAGCAGTACTTC.

This clonotype occurred a few times. The chain uses TRBV9 and TRBJ2-3; 9 bases align to TRBD2. Per the germline V gene, CDR1 is SGDLS and CDR2 is YYNGEE. V was pared by 0 bases and J by 3 bases, with 5 bases of the junction left unmatched. The CDR3 sequence is 16 residues long. CDR3 sequence reads: CASSVEAGGPTDTQYF. The DNA for the CDR3 is TGTGCCAGCAGCGTAGAAGCGGGGGGTCCTACAGATACGCAGTATTTT.

The J gene is TRBJ1-5, the V gene TRBV2; D is unclear. The germline V and J ends were trimmed by 5 bases and 0 bases, with 17 bases remaining between them. CDR3 length: 17 residues. Germline-derived CDR1 and CDR2 are SNHLY and FYNNEI. CDR3 bases: TGTGCCAGCAGTAGCCTTCGGGCAGATATTAGCAATCAGCCCCAGCATTTT. Amino acid sequence: CASSSLRADISNQPQHF.

The chain joins TRBV20-1 to TRBJ2-1; possible D gene TRBD2, 5 bases. V was pared by 6 bases and J by 13 bases, with 22 bases between. The CDR3 runs 13 residues. The germline V gene has CDR1 DFQATT and CDR2 SNEGSKA (reference sequence). CDR3 nucleotides: TGCAGTGCGAGGAAGGAGAGTTGGGAGACCCAGTTCTTC. It encodes CSARKESWETQFF.

This clonotype was counted ten times or more. V usage is TRBV4-2 and J usage is TRBJ2-1; TRBD2 aligns across 8 bases. This CDR3 region has 14 residues. V shed 3 bases and J 7 bases; nucleotides not matched to a gene: 5. CDR1 LGHNA and CDR2 YNFKEQ come from the germline V gene. The CDR3 sequence: CASSQAAGANEQFF. The DNA of the CDR3 is TGTGCCAGCAGCCAGGCAGCGGGAGCGAATGAGCAGTTCTTC.

Many counts were recorded for this clonotype. The gene calls are TRBV12-3 or TRBV12-4 and TRBJ2-3; 10 bases line up with TRBD2. There are 13 residues in the CDR3. V dropped 5 bases and J dropped 5; count of bases not matched to a gene: 1. The CDR3 nucleotides are TGTGCCAGCAGTGCTAGCGGGGGAGATACGCAGTATTTT. Translating it yields CASSASGGDTQYF.

The chain couples TRBV12-3 or TRBV12-4 to TRBJ2-7, with TRBD2 matching 13 bases. J lost 0 bases, V lost 4 bases, and 3 bases had no gene match. This CDR3 is 16 amino acids long. The CDR3 region is CASSWTSGSSSYEQYF. The CDR3 DNA is TGTGCCAGCAGTTGGACTAGCGGGAGCTCCTCCTACGAGCAGTACTTC.

This clonotype was detected once. The rearrangement uses TRBV28 and TRBJ2-6; 11 bases map to TRBD1. The V gene end was trimmed by 7 bases and the J gene end by 3 bases; junction bases not matched to a gene: 8. This CDR3 is built from 17 residues. The germline gives CDR1 MDHEN, CDR2 SYDVKM. In nucleotides, the CDR3 is TGTGCCAGCACCACACTGGACAGGGGGCGTGGGGCCAACGTCCTGACTTTC. This sequence encodes CASTTLDRGRGANVLTF.

This clonotype has more than one count but fewer than ten. The rearrangement joins TRBV29-1 to TRBJ2-5; 11 bases agree with TRBD2. The CDR3 extends over 15 amino acids. From germline, CDR1 is SQVTM and CDR2 ANQGSEA. V trimming: 6 bases; J trimming: 1 base; junction bases outside the gene matches: 7. The CDR3: CSVHRLAGSQETQYF. Here the CDR3 DNA reads TGCAGCGTCCACCGACTAGCGGGAAGCCAAGAGACCCAGTACTTC.

This clonotype was seen more than once but under ten times. This chain links TRBV2 with TRBJ1-2; 10 bases map to TRBD1. Per germline, CDR1 SNHLY and CDR2 FYNNEI. V was clipped by 5 bases and J by 8 bases; unmatched bases: 11. The CDR3 has 15 residues. The CDR3, as DNA: TGTGCCAGCAGTTGGGTTTCGACAGGGGGCATAGGCTACACCTTC. Translated, it gives CASSWVSTGGIGYTF.

The J gene is TRBJ2-1, the V gene TRBV10-1; D might be TRBD2 (6 bases). CDR3 length: 15 amino acids. V shed 0 bases and J shed 7 bases, with 13 bases lying between them. Germline V lookup: CDR1 WNHNN, CDR2 SYGVQD (reference sequence). The CDR3 protein is CASSESTPSVNEQFF. CDR3 DNA sequence: TGCGCCAGCAGTGAGTCGACTCCTAGCGTGAATGAGCAGTTCTTC.

The V gene is TRBV6-6, the J gene TRBJ1-2; 7 nucleotides line up with TRBD1. After removal of 6 bases from V and 8 bases from J, the junction contained 21 bases not matched to a gene. CDR3 length: 17 residues. Germline CDR1 reads MNHNY; CDR2 reads SVGAGI (reference sequence). CDR3 DNA sequence: TGTGCCAGCAGCACCTACCTAGGGACAGTCTCTTTCCAGGGCTACACCTTC. Residues: CASSTYLGTVSFQGYTF.

In this sample, this clonotype turned up a few times. The chain couples TRBV9 to TRBJ2-7; 11 bases match TRBD2. J gave up 2 bases and V 4 bases, and 11 bases lay outside the gene matches. Germline lookup yields CDR1 SGDLS and CDR2 YYNGEE. This CDR3 spans 17 amino acids. CDR3 protein: CASSPAPPSGGPYEQYF. In DNA, the CDR3 is TGTGCCAGCAGCCCCGCACCCCCTAGCGGGGGGCCCTACGAGCAGTACTTC.

This chain connects TRBV2 to TRBJ2-5; 8 bases are a match to TRBD2. The end of the DNA is better explained by TRBJ2-7, so the J call may be wrong. The V gene's germline CDR1 is SNHLY and CDR2 FYNNEI. This CDR3 has 13 amino acids. The CDR3 DNA sequence: TGTGCCAGCGATAAAGGACTAGCCGCCGAGCAGTACTTC. This translates into CASDKGLAAEQYF.

With regard to this clonotype: A much larger clone lies a single base off, so this may be a read error. CDR3: CASSATSYEQYF. The CDR3 DNA sequence: TGTGCCAGCAGCGCGACCTCCTACGAGCAGTACTTC. V is TRBV7-9 and J is TRBJ2-7; no reliable D call. Germline assignment: CDR1 SEHNR and CDR2 FQNEAQ (reference sequence). V lost 5 bases, J lost 0 bases, and 5 bases lay in between. This CDR3 has 12 residues.

This rearrangement joins TRBV5-1 to TRBJ2-5, with 11 bases aligning to TRBD2. The assigned J gene may be wrong: the sequence end matches TRBJ2-7 better. Germline CDR1 and CDR2: SGHRS and YFSETQ. The CDR3 runs 15 residues. The DNA of the CDR3 is TGCGCCAGCAGCTTGGCTAGCGGGGGGCACTACGAGCAGTACTTC. As protein: CASSLASGGHYEQYF.

This clonotype came up many times. The J gene is TRBJ2-7, the V gene TRBV29-1; the D is unclear. The CDR3 runs to 15 residues. The germline gives CDR1 SQVTM, CDR2 ANQGSEA. The germline V and J ends were trimmed by 0 bases and 3 bases, with 15 bases remaining between them. The CDR3, as DNA: TGCAGCGTTGAAGATCAGGAGTCGTTAAACTACGAGCAGTACTTC. It is translated as CSVEDQESLNYEQYF.

The chain employs TRBV12-3 or TRBV12-4 and TRBJ2-5; D is ambiguous. The V end was cut by 5 bases, the J end by 5 bases, with 18 bases between. CDR3 size: 15 residues. The CDR3 region has the DNA TGTGCCAGCAGTCTCGGAACGTCACTGAGGGAGACCCAGTACTTC. This codes for CASSLGTSLRETQYF.

The chain recombines TRBV4-1 with TRBJ2-5; 13 bases align to TRBD2. Germline CDR1 MGHRA, CDR2 YSYEKL. The J segment lost 5 bases and the V segment lost 3 bases, leaving 9 bases of the junction unmatched. The CDR3 contains 17 residues. The CDR3 sequence: CASSHHGTSGAGETQYF. For the CDR3, the DNA is TGCGCCAGCAGCCACCACGGGACTAGCGGGGCGGGGGAGACCCAGTACTTC.

A few counts support this clonotype. The V gene is TRBV12-3 or TRBV12-4, the J gene TRBJ2-5; no reliable D call. The J call may be wrong; the DNA end is better matched by TRBJ2-7. The CDR3 has 14 residues. CDR3 region: CASSPRISISEQYF. The CDR3 nucleotides are TGTGCCAGCAGTCCCCGGATTTCTATATCCGAGCAGTACTTC.

V is TRBV27 and J is TRBJ2-5; tentative D call: TRBD2 (7 bases). Germline V gene lookup returns CDR1 MNHEY and CDR2 SMNVEV (reference sequence). The CDR3 spans 16 residues. Deletions cut 3 bases from V and 3 bases from J, with 17 bases between. CDR3 protein: CASSFRAAGAKETQYF. DNA for the CDR3: TGTGCCAGCAGTTTTCGGGCTGCGGGGGCTAAAGAGACCCAGTACTTC.

In the case of this clonotype: A read error may explain this, as a much larger clone is one base away. The chain has TRBV4-1 and TRBJ2-1; 9 nucleotides agree with TRBD2. Germline V gene data show CDR1 as MGHRA and CDR2 as YSYEKL. This CDR3 comprises 15 residues. The J segment lost 13 bases and the V segment lost 1 base, leaving 11 bases of the junction unmatched. The CDR3: CASSQGGLAGETQFF. In nucleotides, the CDR3 is TGCGCCAGCAGCCAAGGGGGACTAGCTGGGGAGACCCAGTTCTTC.

This clonotype has more than one count but fewer than ten. The chain recombines TRBV7-9 with TRBJ2-7, with 7 bases aligning to TRBD1. Germline V gene data show CDR1 as SEHNR and CDR2 as FQNEAQ (reference sequence). The junction had 7 bases not matched to a gene; V was cut back by 5 bases and J by 3 bases. The CDR3 spans 14 residues. This CDR3 reads CASSTGAVDYEQYF. The CDR3 nucleotides read TGTGCCAGCAGCACAGGGGCGGTAGACTACGAGCAGTACTTC.

This chain joins TRBV28 and TRBJ2-1; D is possibly TRBD1 (5 bases). V shed 7 bases and J shed 4 bases, with 14 bases lying between them. The CDR3 is 14 residues long. CDR1 is MDHEN and CDR2 is SYDVKM in the germline V gene. The CDR3 spells CASISPGLYNEQFF. In DNA, the CDR3 is TGTGCCAGCATAAGTCCAGGGCTTTACAATGAGCAGTTCTTC.

This clonotype was found a few times. The rearrangement links TRBV20-1 to TRBJ2-7; 13 bases are a match to TRBD2. V trimming: 3 bases; J trimming: 3 bases; junction bases outside the gene matches: 5. The CDR3 is 15 amino acids. CDR1 DFQATT and CDR2 SNEGSKA come from the germline V gene (reference sequence). CDR3 sequence (DNA): TGCAGTGCTAGTCAAGGACTAGCGGGAGTCTACGAGCAGTACTTC. This encodes CSASQGLAGVYEQYF.